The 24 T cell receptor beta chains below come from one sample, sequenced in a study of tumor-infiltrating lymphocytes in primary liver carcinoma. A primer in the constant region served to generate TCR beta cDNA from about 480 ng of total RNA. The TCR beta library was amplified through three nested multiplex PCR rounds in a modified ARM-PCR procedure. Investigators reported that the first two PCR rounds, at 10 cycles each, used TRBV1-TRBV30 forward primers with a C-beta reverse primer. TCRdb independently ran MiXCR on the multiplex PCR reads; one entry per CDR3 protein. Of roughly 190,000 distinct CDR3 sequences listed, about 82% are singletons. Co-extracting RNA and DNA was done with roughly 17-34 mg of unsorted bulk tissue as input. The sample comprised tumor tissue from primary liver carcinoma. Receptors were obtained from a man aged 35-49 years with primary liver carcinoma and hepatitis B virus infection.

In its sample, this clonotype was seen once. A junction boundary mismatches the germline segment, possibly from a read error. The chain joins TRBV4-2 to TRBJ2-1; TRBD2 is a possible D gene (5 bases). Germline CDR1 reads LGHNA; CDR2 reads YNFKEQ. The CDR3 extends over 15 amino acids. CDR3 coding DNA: TGTGCCAGCAGCCAAGCGACTAACGAGTACAATGAACAGTTCTTC. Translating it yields CASSQATNEYNEQFF.

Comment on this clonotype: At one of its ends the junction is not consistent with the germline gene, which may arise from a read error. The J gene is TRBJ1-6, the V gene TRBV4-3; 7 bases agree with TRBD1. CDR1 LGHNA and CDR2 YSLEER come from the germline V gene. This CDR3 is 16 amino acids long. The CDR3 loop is CTSSSWNRGRNSPLHF. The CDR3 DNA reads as TGCACCAGCAGCTCCTGGAACAGGGGAAGGAATTCACCCCTCCATTTT.

The CDR3 coding sequence is TGTGCCAGCAGCCAAGGGCCCCCGGTATGCCGTGAAGCTTTCTTT. It codes for CASSQGPPVCREAFF. The chain employs TRBV4-2 and TRBJ1-1; no reliable D call. Trimming removed 1 base at V and 7 bases at J, with 16 bases between. Germline values: CDR1 LGHNA, CDR2 YNFKEQ. This CDR3 is 15 amino acids long.

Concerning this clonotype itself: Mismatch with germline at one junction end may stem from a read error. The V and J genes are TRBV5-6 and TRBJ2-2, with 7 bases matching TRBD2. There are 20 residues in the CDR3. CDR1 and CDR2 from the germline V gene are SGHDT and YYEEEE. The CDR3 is CASSLVIGGGSLTNTGKLFF. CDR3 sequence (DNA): TGTGCCAGCAGCTTAGTAATCGGTGGCGGGAGCCTTACGAACACCGGGAAGCTGTTTTTT.

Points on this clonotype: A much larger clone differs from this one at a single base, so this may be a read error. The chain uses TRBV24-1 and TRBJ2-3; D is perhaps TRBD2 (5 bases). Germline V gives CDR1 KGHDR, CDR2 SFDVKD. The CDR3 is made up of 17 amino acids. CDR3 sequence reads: CASSDPGSTAGTDTQYF. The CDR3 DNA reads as TGTGCCAGCAGTGATCCGGGATCAACCGCGGGCACAGATACGCAGTATTTT.

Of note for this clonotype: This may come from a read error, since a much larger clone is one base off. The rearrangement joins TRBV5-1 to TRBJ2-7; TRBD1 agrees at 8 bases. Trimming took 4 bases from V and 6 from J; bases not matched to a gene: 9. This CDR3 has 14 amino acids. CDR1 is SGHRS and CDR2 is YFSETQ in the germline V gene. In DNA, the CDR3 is TGCGCCAGCAGCCTACAGGGGGGAGGCGGCGAGCAGTACTTC. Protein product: CASSLQGGGGEQYF.

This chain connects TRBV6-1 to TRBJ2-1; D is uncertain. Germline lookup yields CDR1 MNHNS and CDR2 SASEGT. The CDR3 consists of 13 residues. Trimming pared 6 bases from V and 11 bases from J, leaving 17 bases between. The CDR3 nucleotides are TGTGCCAGCAGAGGAGCTGGGTCGAATAAGCAGTTCTTC. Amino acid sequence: CASRGAGSNKQFF.

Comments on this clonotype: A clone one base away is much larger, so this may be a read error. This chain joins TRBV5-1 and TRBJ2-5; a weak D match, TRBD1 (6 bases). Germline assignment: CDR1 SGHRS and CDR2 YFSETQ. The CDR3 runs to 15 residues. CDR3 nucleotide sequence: TGCGCCAGCAGCCGCCAGGACAGTACCCAAGATACCCAGTACTTC. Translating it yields CASSRQDSTQDTQYF.

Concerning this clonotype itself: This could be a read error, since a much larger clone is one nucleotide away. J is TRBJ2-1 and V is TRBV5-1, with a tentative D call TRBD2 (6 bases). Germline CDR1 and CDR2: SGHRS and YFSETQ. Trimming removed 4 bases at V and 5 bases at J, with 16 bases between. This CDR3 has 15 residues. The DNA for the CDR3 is TGCGCCAGCAGCGCGACTATCGGGAGCCACAATGAGCAGTTCTTC. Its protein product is CASSATIGSHNEQFF.

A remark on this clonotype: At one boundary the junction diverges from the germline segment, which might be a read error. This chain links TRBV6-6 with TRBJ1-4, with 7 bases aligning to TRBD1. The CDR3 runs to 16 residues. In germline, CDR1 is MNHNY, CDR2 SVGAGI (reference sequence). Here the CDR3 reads CVSSNQDRGRGENLFF. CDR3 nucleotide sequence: TGTGTCAGCAGTAACCAGGATAGGGGGCGAGGCGAAAATCTGTTTTTT.

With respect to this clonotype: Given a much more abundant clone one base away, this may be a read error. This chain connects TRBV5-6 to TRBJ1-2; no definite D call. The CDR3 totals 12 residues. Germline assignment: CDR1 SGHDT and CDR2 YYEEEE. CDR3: CANSPANYGYTF. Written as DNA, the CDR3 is TGTGCCAACAGCCCCGCTAACTATGGCTACACCTTC.

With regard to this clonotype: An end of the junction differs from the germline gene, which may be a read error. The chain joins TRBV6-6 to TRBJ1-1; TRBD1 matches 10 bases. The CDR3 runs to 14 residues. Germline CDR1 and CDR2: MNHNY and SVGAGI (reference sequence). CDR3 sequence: CSSSGTGVRTEDFF. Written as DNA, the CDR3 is TGTTCAAGCAGTGGGACAGGGGTAAGGACTGAAGATTTCTTT.

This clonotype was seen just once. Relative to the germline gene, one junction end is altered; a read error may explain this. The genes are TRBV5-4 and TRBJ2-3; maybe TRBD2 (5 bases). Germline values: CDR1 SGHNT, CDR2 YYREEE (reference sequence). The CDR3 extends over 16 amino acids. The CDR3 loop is CASSLEGNGVTDTRYF. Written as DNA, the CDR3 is TGTGCCAGTAGCTTGGAAGGTAACGGGGTCACAGATACGCGGTATTTT.

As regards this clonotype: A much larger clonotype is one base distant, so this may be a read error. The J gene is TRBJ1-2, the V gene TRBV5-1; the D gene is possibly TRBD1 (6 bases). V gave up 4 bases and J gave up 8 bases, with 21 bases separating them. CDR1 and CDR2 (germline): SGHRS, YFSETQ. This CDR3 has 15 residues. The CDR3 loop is CASSPTPGIGGGYTF. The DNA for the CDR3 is TGCGCCAGCAGCCCCACCCCCGGGATAGGGGGAGGCTACACCTTC.

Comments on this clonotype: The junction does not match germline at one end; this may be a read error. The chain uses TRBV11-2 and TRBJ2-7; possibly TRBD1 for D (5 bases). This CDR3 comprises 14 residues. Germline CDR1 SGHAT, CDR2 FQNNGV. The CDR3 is CASSSNRHTYAQYF. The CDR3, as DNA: TGTGCCAGCAGCTCTAACAGGCACACCTACGCGCAGTACTTC.

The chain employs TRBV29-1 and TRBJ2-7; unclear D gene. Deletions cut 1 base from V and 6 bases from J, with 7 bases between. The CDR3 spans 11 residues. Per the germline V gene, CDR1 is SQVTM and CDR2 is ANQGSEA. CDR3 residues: CSVEGEGEQYF. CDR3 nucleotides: TGCAGCGTTGAAGGAGAAGGCGAGCAGTACTTC.

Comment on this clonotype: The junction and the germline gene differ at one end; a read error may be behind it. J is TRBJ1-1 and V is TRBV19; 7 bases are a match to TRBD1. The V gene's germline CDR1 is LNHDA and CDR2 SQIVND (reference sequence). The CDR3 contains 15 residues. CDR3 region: CASSMDRRKNTEALF. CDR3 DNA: TGTGCCAGTAGTATGGACAGGCGAAAAAACACTGAAGCTCTCTTT.

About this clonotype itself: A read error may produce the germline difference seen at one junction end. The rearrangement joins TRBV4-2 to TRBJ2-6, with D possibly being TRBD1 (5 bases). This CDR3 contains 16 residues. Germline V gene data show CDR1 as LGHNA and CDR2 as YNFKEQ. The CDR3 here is CASNQEASSGAYVLTF. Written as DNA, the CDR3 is TGTGCCAGCAACCAAGAAGCAAGCTCTGGGGCCTACGTCCTGACTTTC.

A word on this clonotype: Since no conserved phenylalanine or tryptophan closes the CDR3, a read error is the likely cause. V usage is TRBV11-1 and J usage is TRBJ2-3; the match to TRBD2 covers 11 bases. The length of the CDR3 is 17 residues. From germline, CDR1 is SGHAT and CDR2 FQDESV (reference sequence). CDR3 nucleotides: TGTGTCAGGAGCTTAGGTCGGACTAGCGGGTCCACAGATACGCAGTATTAT. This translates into CVRSLGRTSGSTDTQYY.

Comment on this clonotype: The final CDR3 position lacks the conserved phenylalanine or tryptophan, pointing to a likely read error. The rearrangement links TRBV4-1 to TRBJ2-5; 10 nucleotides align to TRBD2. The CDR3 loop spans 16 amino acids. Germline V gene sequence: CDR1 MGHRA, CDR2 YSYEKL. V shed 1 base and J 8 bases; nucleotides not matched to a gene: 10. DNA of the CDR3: TGCGCCAGCAGCCAAGGGTCGTCTAGCGGGAGAGATACCCAGTACCTC. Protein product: CASSQGSSSGRDTQYL.

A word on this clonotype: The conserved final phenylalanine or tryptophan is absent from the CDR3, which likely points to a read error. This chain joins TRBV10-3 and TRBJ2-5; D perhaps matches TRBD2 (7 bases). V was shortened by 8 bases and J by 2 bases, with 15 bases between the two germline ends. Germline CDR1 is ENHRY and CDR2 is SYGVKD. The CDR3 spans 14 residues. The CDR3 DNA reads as TGTGCCATCGGAGGGGGGGCTCTACAAGAGACCCAGTACTTA. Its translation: CAIGGGALQETQYL.

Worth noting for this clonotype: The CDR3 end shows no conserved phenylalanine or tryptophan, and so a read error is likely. This CDR3 is CSVDEASGETQYS. The CDR3 DNA follows: TGCAGCGTTGATGAGGCAAGCGGAGAGACCCAGTACTCC. The genes are TRBV29-1 and TRBJ2-5; possible D gene TRBD2, 5 bases. Trimming took 3 bases from V and 4 from J, leaving 12 bases between them. Germline CDR1 SQVTM, CDR2 ANQGSEA. This CDR3 region has 13 residues.

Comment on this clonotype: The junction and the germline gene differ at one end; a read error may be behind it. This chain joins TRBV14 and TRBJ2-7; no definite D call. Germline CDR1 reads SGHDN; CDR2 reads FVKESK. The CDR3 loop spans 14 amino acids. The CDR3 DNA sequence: TGTGTCAGCAGTCAAGAACCGCAGTCCTACGAGCAGTACTTC. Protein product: CVSSQEPQSYEQYF.

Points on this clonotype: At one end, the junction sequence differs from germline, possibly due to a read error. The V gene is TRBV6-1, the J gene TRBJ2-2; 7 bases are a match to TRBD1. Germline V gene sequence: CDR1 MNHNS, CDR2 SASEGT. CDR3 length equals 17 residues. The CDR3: CVSSAQIGTVSTGELFF. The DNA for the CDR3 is TGTGTCAGCAGTGCCCAAATTGGGACAGTTAGCACCGGGGAGTTGTTTTTT.